The TCR beta chain under discussion was sequenced for a study of T cell repertoires in cytomegalovirus infection. Background on the study: Indications came from public TCR beta signatures; they pointed to CMV infection and to a matching HLA type. Regarding the study as a whole: Clonotype analysis showed dominance of the ex vivo response by HLA-C-restricted CMV-specific TCR beta clonotypes. Carriers of CMV plus the relevant HLA were identified by cumulative public TCR beta family frequency.

This clonotype was counted a few times. Its antigen is unknown. TCRdb reprocessed the reads via MiXCR and lists one record per CDR3 protein. The sample shows almost 550,000 distinct CDR3 sequences, 16% of them seen only once. CDR1 and CDR2 from the germline V gene are SGHNT and YYREEE (reference sequence). The CDR3 runs to 15 residues. With V trimmed by 3 bases and J by 2 bases, 3 bases remained unmatched. V usage is TRBV5-4 and J usage is TRBJ2-1; 9 bases align to TRBD2. The TCR originated in a human donor in good health (CMV status not recorded). Some clones in this sample may be carry-over from other donors' samples. Sequenced: CD8+ T cells from PBMCs. The CDR3 protein is CASSSPSGTYNEQFF. CDR3 DNA: TGTGCCAGCAGCTCCCCTAGCGGGACCTACAATGAGCAGTTCTTC.